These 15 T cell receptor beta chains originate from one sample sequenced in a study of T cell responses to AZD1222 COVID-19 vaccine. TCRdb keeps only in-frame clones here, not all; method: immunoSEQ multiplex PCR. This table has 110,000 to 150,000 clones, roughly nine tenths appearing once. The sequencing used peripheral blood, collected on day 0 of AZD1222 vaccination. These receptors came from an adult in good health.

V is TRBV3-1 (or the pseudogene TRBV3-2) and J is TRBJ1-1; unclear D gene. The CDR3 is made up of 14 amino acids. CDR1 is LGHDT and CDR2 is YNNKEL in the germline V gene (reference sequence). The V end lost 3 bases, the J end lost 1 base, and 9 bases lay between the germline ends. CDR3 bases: TGTGCCAGCAGCCAGGACGGGGAGAACACTGAAGCTTTCTTT. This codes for CASSQDGENTEAFF.

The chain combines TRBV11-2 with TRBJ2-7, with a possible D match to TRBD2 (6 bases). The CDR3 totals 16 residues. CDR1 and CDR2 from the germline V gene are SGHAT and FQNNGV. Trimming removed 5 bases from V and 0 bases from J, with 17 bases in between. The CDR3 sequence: CASSGRGDDSSYEQYF. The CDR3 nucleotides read TGTGCCAGCAGCGGGCGGGGAGACGACAGCTCCTACGAGCAGTACTTC.

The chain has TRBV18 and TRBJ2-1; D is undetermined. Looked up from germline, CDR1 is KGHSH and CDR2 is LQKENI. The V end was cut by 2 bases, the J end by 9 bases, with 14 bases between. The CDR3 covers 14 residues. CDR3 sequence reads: CASSPGHSPGEQFF. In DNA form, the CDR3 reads TGTGCCAGCTCACCAGGCCACTCCCCAGGTGAGCAGTTCTTC.

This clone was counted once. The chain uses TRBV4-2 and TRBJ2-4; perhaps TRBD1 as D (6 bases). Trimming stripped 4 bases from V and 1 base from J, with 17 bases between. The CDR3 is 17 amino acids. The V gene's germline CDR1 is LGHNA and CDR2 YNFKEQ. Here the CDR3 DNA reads TGTGCCAGCAGCCCCCTTACAGGGAAAGGGGCCAAAAACATTCAGTACTTC. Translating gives CASSPLTGKGAKNIQYF.

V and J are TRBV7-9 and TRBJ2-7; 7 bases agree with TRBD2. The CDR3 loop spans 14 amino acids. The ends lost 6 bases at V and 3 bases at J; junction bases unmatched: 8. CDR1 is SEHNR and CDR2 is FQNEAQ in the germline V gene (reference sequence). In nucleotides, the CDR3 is TGTGCCAGCAGTTCCGGGACTAAATACTACGAGCAGTACTTC. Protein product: CASSSGTKYYEQYF.

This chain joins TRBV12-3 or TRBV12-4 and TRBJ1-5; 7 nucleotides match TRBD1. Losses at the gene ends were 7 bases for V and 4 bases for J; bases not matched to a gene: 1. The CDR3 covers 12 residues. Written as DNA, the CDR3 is TGTGCCAGCAAACAGGGGAATCAGCCCCAGCATTTT. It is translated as CASKQGNQPQHF.

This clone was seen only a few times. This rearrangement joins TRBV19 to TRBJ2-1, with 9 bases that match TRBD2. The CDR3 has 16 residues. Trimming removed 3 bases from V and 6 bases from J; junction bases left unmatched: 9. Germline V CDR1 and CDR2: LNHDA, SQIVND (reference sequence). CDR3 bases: TGTGCCAGTAGTATGATTCCGGGACTAGCATCCAATGAGCAGTTCTTC. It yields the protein CASSMIPGLASNEQFF.

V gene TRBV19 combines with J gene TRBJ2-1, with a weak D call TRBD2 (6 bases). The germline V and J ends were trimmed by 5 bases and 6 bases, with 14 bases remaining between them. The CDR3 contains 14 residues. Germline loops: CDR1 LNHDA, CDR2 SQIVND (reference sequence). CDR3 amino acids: CASSSGLRFNEQFF. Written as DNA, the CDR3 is TGTGCCAGTAGTTCGGGACTCCGATTCAATGAGCAGTTCTTC. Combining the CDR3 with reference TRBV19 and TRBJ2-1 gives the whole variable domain DGGITQSPKYLFRKEGQNVTLSCEQNLNHDAMYWYRQDPGQGLRLIYYSQIVNDFQKGDIAEGYSVSREKKESFPLTVTSAQKNPTAFYLCASSSGLRFNEQFFGPGTRLTVL.

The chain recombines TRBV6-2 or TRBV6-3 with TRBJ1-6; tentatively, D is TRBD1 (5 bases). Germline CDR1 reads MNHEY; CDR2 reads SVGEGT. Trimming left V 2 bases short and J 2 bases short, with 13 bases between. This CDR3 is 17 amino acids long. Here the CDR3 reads CASSYAAGMAYNSPLHF. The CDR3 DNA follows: TGTGCCAGCAGTTACGCAGCAGGGATGGCCTATAATTCACCCCTCCACTTT.

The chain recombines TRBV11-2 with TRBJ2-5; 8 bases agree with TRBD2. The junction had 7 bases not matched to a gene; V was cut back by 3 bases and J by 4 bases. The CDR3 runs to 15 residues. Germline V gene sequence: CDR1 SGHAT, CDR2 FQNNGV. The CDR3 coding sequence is TGTGCCAGCAGCTTTAGCGGGGCCTCGGGAGAGACCCAGTACTTC. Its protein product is CASSFSGASGETQYF.

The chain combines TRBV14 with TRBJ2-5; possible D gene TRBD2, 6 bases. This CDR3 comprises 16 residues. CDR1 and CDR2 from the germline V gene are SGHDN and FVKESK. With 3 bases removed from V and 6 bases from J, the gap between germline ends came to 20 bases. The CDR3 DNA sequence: TGTGCCAGCAGCCATTTAGCGGAAGACTGGAGAAAGACCCAGTACTTC. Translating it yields CASSHLAEDWRKTQYF. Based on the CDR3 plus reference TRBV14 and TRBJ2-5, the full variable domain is EAGVTQFPSHSVIEKGQTVTLRCDPISGHDNLYWYRRVMGKEIKFLLHFVKESKQDESGMPNNRFLAERTGGTYSTLKVQPAELEDSGVYFCASSHLAEDWRKTQYFGPGTRLLVL.

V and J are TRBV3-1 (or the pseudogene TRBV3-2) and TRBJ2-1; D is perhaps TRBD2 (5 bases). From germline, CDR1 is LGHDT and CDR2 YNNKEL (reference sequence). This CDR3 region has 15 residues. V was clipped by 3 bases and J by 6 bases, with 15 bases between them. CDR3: CASSHQRTFVNEQFF. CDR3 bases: TGTGCCAGCAGCCACCAACGGACTTTCGTCAATGAGCAGTTCTTC.

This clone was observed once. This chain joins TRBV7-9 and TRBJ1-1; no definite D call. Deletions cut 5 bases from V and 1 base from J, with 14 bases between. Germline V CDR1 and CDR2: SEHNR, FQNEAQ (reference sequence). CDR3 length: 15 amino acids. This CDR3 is CASSPVAGENTEAFF. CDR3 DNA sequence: TGTGCCAGCAGCCCGGTCGCCGGGGAGAACACTGAAGCTTTCTTT.

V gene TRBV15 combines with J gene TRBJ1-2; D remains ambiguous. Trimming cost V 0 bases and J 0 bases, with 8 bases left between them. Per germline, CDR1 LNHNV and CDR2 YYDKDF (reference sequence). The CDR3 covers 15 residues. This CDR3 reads CATSRDRNTNYGYTF. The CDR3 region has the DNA TGTGCCACCAGCAGAGATAGGAACACTAACTATGGCTACACCTTC.

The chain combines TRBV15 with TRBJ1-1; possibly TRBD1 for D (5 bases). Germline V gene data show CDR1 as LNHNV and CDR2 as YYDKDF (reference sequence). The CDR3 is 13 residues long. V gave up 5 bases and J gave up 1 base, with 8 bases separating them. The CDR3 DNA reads TGTGCCACCAGCGCTGACAGGAACACTGAAGCTTTCTTT. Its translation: CATSADRNTEAFF.